These 9 T cell receptor beta chains share one sample of origin, sequenced in a study of tumor-infiltrating lymphocytes in primary liver carcinoma. TCR beta cDNA was prepared out of around 460 ng total RNA by means of a constant-region primer. The TCR beta library was amplified through three nested multiplex PCR rounds in a modified ARM-PCR procedure. Primers for the first two PCR rounds were TRBV1-TRBV30 forward primers and a C-beta reverse primer (about 9 cycles per round). Each CDR3 protein gets one entry after TCRdb re-called the multiplex PCR reads with MiXCR. This sample has 300,000 to 350,000 distinct CDR3 sequences; roughly two thirds occur once, and the top ten carry under 8%. RNA isolated from unsorted whole blood supplied the blood RNA, with germline DNA also extracted. Sequencing input: peripheral blood. The receptor source for this set is a man between 40 and 49 years old with primary liver carcinoma and hepatitis B virus infection.

This clonotype was observed at least ten times. J is TRBJ1-2 and V is TRBV6-5; 8 positions match TRBD1. CDR3 length equals 15 residues. The germline gives CDR1 MNHEY, CDR2 SVGAGI. With 4 bases clipped from V and 5 bases from J, the junction kept 9 bases outside the gene matches. Here the CDR3 reads CASSFAPDRVYGYTF. The CDR3 region has the DNA TGTGCCAGCAGTTTCGCGCCGGACAGGGTTTATGGCTACACCTTC.

V is TRBV28 and J is TRBJ2-1; D is possibly TRBD2 (6 bases). CDR1 and CDR2 (germline): MDHEN, SYDVKM. The CDR3 loop spans 16 amino acids. Trimming took 6 bases from V and 6 from J, leaving 21 bases between them. CDR3 nucleotides: TGTGCCAGCAGATTCCCCGGGACTCCCAAACGCAATGAGCAGTTCTTC. This gives the protein CASRFPGTPKRNEQFF.

Concerning this clonotype: Germline is not matched at one junction end, which may reflect a read error. The J gene is TRBJ2-1, the V gene TRBV6-2 or TRBV6-3; 9 positions agree with TRBD2. This CDR3 has 16 residues. Looked up from germline, CDR1 is MNHEY and CDR2 is SVGEGT. CDR3 nucleotide sequence: TGTGCCAGCAGTGACTCAAGCGGGAGGTCCAACAATGAGCAGTTCTTC. It specifies CASSDSSGRSNNEQFF.

A word on this clonotype: Given the absence of the conserved phenylalanine or tryptophan at the CDR3 end, a read error is likely. This chain joins TRBV4-1 and TRBJ2-7; D gene uncertain. Germline lookup yields CDR1 MGHRA and CDR2 YSYEKL. The CDR3 sequence is 16 residues long. The CDR3 DNA sequence: TGTGCCAGCAGCCCGCTCGGTAGACGGAGAAACTACGAGCAGTACCTC. Its protein is CASSPLGRRRNYEQYL.

About this clonotype: With a much larger clone just one base away, this may be a read error. This sequence joins TRBV10-3 and TRBJ1-1; no clear D. This CDR3 spans 13 amino acids. The germline V gene encodes CDR1 ENHRY and CDR2 SYGVKD. V dropped 3 bases and J dropped 7 bases, with 12 bases sitting between them. The CDR3 spells CAISDMGGIEAFF. The CDR3 bases are TGTGCCATCAGTGATATGGGAGGGATTGAAGCTTTCTTT.

On this clonotype: Since a much larger clone is just one base distant, this may be a read error. J is TRBJ1-1 and V is TRBV29-1; perhaps TRBD1 as D (5 bases). Germline V gives CDR1 SQVTM, CDR2 ANQGSEA. Trimming took off 1 base at V and 7 bases at J, with 10 bases between the two ends. This CDR3 has 12 amino acids. The CDR3 here is CSVEGDPDEAFF. Here the CDR3 DNA reads TGCAGCGTTGAAGGGGACCCAGATGAAGCTTTCTTT.

This clonotype was seen only a few times. This chain connects TRBV11-2 to TRBJ2-7; a possible D gene is TRBD2 (6 bases). The CDR3 contains 14 residues. The V end was cut by 1 base, the J end by 7 bases, with 14 bases between. CDR1 and CDR2 (germline): SGHAT, FQNNGV. Here the CDR3 reads CASSLGTQDYEQYF. The CDR3 nucleotides are TGTGCCAGCAGCTTAGGGACCCAGGACTATGAGCAGTACTTC.

As concerns this clonotype: The CDR3 does not end in the conserved phenylalanine or tryptophan, so this is likely a read error. The CDR3 is CASSLEVNSPLHL. The CDR3 bases are TGTGCCAGCAGCTTGGAGGTCAACTCACCCCTCCACCTT. V is TRBV5-5 and J is TRBJ1-6, with D uncertain. Per germline, CDR1 SGHKS and CDR2 YYEKEE (reference sequence). The length of the CDR3 is 13 residues. V lost 0 bases and J lost 10, with 8 bases in between.

This clonotype was picked up many times. The V and J genes are TRBV12-3 or TRBV12-4 and TRBJ2-7; 9 bases fit TRBD2. Trimming cost V 1 base and J 4 bases; bases outside gene matches: 5. The CDR3 consists of 15 residues. The DNA of the CDR3 is TGTGCCAGCAGTTTAGAAGCGGGAGGTGGGTACGAGCAGTACTTC. Translating it yields CASSLEAGGGYEQYF.